This entry describes one T cell receptor beta chain. This CDR3 contains 14 residues. With 5 bases clipped from V and 7 bases from J, the junction kept 5 bases outside the gene matches. The germline V gene has CDR1 MNHEY and CDR2 SMNVEV (reference sequence). TCRdb's copy holds only in-frame clones and misses some; the assay was immunoSEQ multiplex PCR. The table lists about 770,000 clones, over 60% of them singletons. This specimen comes from a study of shared clonotypes between healthy human individuals. This chain joins TRBV27 and TRBJ1-4, with TRBD1 identical over 9 bases. The sequencing input was memory CD4+ T cells sorted from blood. Regarding subset: CD45RA-negative fraction. This TCR was recovered from a woman aged 30 to 39 in good health. CDR3 coding DNA: TGTGCCAGCAGTCGCGACAGGGGGGTTGAAAAACTGTTTTTT. Encoded protein: CASSRDRGVEKLFF. The full variable domain, completed using reference TRBV27 and TRBJ1-4, is EAQVTQNPRYLITVTGKKLTVTCSQNMNHEYMSWYRQDPGLGLRQIYYSMNVEVTDKGDVPEGYKVSRKEKRNFPLILESPSPNQTSLYFCASSRDRGVEKLFFGSGTQLSVL.